This TCR beta chain emerged from a study of a mutant IDH1 vaccine in newly diagnosed glioma. The CDR3 runs 16 residues. Germline CDR1 and CDR2: SGHNT and YYREEE (reference sequence). The V and J ends lost 4 bases and 4 bases respectively, with 20 bases between them. Time point of the sample: week 47, end of study. In the vaccine, a single dose held 300 ug of the mutant IDH1 20-mer peptide, along with topical imiquimod. Profiling relied on immunoSEQ multiplex PCR, and the TCRdb table lists in-frame clones only, not all of them. The sample contains 50,000 to 70,000 clones, roughly four fifths of which appear only once. A few counts support this clone. The antigen is undetermined.

Material: PBMCs, obtained from a glioma patient whose treatment included an IDH1 peptide vaccine. V usage is TRBV5-4 and J usage is TRBJ1-2, with D unresolved. This receptor was identified in a woman between 45 and 65 years old with glioma. DNA of the CDR3: TGTGCCAGCAGCACCGCGGGCAGTCGGCCAGTCTATGGCTACACCTTC. Protein: CASSTAGSRPVYGYTF.